This entry features one T cell receptor beta chain sequence. Its antigen is currently not known. No much larger clone exists at a distance of one base, and base qualities are not known. The trial excluded patients who had a history of autoimmune disease or were on systemic immunosuppression. Peripheral blood for TCR sequencing was collected from all dose cohorts at baseline, on cycle 4 day 1, and on cycle 7 day 1. Samples came from an open-label, multicenter, first-in-human phase I dose-escalation trial of ivuxolimab. Adults with locally advanced or metastatic melanoma, renal cell, hepatocellular, or head and neck squamous cell carcinoma were enrolled in the trial. Before TCR sequencing, CD4+ T cells and CD8+ T cells from peripheral blood were sorted into separate populations. The entry originates in a study of OX40 agonist ivuxolimab in advanced cancers. Notes on the research overall: The costimulatory receptor OX40 (CD134) was targeted by ivuxolimab, a fully human IgG2 agonistic monoclonal antibody. A male proportion of under 85% and a mean age of around 60 years, ranging from roughly 23 to 85, were recorded for the dose-escalation cohort. Prior anti-PD-1, anti-PD-L1 or anti-CTLA-4 therapy was permitted, and checkpoint inhibitors had been received by under 50% of dose-escalation patients. Intravenous ivuxolimab was administered to patients every 2 weeks at six dose levels: 0.01, 0.1, 0.3, 1.5, 3 and 10 mg/kg. The point of sequencing TCRbeta in the periphery was to test whether ivuxolimab changed TCR sequence diversity and drove clonal T-cell expansion. Three dose-escalation patients achieved partial responses, one with hepatocellular carcinoma and two with cutaneous melanoma. Of the roughly 51 patients in dose escalation, approximately 20 had hepatocellular carcinoma, around 15 had melanoma, 9 had renal cell carcinoma and 9 had head and neck cancer. The paper reports the monotherapy dose-escalation portion (N of about 50 patients) of the phase I ivuxolimab trial.

Inclusive of the bounding cysteine and phenylalanine, the CDR3 is 17 residues long. This entry keeps only the CDR3 DNA: 51 bases, framed from base 1. Sequences SEHNR (CDR1) and FQNEAQ (CDR2) are obtained from the germline V gene (reference sequence). For this chain, trimming is 1 base at the V end and 1 base at the J end, and the number of junction bases without a gene match is 9. What the study reported, not specific to this receptor: Low levels of normalized T-cell clonal expansion were also seen in some nonresponding patients. After ivuxolimab, more expanded clones were found on average in CD8+ T cells than in CD4+ T cells. In partial responders in the 0.1-3.0 mg/kg groups, normalized peripheral clonal expansion was found to be among the lowest, especially among CD8+ T cells. Antigen specificity was not determined for the clonally expanded peripheral T cells. At doses of 0.1 to 3.0 mg/kg, clonal expansion of both CD4+ and CD8+ blood T cells was observed from baseline to week 6.

Genomic DNA was isolated from the sorted cells so that the TCRbeta CDR3 region could be sequenced. TCRbeta CDR3 regions were sequenced using the immunoSEQ Assay. TCRdb mirrors the immuneACCESS table, restricted to in-frame sequences. Some clones are absent from its copies; in checked studies, under half trace to an unresolved V gene, and the reason for the others is unknown. A total of about 140,000 clones appear in this sample, 90% of them only once. 0.95% to 1.4% of the sample goes to the ten largest clones. The receptor chain draws on TRBV7-9 and TRBJ1-1, and TRBD1 aligns with 7 junction nucleotides. The sample consisted of CD4+ or CD8+ T cells sorted from blood, taken in a trial of the OX40 agonist ivuxolimab. The TCR comes from an adult with an advanced solid tumor such as melanoma, head and neck, liver or kidney cancer. CDR3 reads: CASSLGQGGSGNTEAFF. The DNA is TGTGCCAGCAGCTTAGGACAGGGAGGGAGTGGGAACACTGAAGCTTTCTTT.